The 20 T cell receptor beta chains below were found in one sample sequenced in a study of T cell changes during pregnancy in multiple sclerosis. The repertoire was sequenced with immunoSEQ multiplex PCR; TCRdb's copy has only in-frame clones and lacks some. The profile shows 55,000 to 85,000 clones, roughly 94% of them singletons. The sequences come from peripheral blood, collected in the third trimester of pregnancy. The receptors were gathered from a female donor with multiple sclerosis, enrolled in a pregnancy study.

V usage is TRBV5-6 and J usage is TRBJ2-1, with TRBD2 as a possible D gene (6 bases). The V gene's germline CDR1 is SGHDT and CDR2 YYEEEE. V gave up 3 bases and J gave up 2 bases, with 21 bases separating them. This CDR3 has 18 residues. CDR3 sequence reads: CASSWKVLGGLAYNEQFF. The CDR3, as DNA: TGTGCCAGCAGCTGGAAAGTCCTGGGGGGACTTGCCTACAATGAGCAGTTCTTC.

The CDR3 protein is CASSVGTRQETQYF. For the CDR3, the DNA is TGTGCCAGCAGCGTAGGGACTAGGCAAGAGACCCAGTACTTC. The chain has TRBV9 and TRBJ2-5; TRBD2 matches 7 bases. Germline assignment: CDR1 SGDLS and CDR2 YYNGEE. The ends lost 0 bases at V and 2 bases at J; junction bases unmatched: 1. This CDR3 region has 14 residues.

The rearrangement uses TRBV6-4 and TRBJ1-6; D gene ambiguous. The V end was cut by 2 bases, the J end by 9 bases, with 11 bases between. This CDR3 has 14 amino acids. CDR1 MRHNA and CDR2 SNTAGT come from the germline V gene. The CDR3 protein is CASSDPGTGSPLHF. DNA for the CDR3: TGTGCCAGCAGTGACCCGGGAACGGGTTCACCCCTCCACTTT.

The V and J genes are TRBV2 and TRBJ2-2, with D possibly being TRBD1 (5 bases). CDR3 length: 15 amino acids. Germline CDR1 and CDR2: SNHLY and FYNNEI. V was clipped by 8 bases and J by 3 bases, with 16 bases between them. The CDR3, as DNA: TGTGCCAGCGGACAATGGTCCCTATACACCGGGGAGCTGTTTTTT. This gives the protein CASGQWSLYTGELFF.

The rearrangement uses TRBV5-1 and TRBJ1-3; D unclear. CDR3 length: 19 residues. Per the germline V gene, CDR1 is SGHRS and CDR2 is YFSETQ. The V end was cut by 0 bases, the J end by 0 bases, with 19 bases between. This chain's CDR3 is CASSLGATSSPYSGNTIYF. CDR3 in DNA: TGCGCCAGCAGCTTGGGCGCCACCTCAAGCCCATACTCTGGAAACACCATATATTTT.

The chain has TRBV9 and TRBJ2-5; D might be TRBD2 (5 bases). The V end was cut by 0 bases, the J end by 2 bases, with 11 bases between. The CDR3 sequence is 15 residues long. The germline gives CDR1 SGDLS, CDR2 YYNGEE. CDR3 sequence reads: CASSVGRGFQETQYF. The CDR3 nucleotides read TGTGCCAGCAGCGTAGGAAGAGGGTTTCAAGAGACCCAGTACTTC.

CDR3 loop: CASSYSRQLHYEQYF. In nucleotides, the CDR3 is TGTGCCAGCAGTTACTCGAGACAGTTACACTACGAGCAGTACTTC. This chain joins TRBV6-5 and TRBJ2-7; TRBD1 might be the D (5 bases). V lost 0 bases and J 3 bases, leaving 12 bases between the germline ends. The length of the CDR3 is 15 residues. CDR1 MNHEY and CDR2 SVGAGI come from the germline V gene.

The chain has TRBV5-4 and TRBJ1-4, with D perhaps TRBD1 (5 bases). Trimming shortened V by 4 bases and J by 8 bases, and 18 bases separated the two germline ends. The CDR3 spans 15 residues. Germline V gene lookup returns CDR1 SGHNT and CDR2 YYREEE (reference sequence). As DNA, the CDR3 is TGTGCCAGCAGCCCCCGAGGGCCGGGGGGGGAAAAACTGTTTTTT. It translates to CASSPRGPGGEKLFF.

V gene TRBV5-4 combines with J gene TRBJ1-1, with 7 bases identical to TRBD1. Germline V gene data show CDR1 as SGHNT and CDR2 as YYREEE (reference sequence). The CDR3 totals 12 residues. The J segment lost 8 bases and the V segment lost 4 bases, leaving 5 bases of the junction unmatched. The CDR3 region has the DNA TGTGCCAGCAGCGGCGGGACAGTCGAAGCTTTCTTT. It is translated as CASSGGTVEAFF.

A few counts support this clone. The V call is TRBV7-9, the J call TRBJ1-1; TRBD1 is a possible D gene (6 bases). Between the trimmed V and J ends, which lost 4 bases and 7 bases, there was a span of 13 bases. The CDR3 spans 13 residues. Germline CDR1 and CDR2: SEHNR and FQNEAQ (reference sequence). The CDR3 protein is CASSSGQYGEAFF. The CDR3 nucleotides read TGTGCCAGCAGCTCCGGACAGTACGGTGAAGCTTTCTTT.

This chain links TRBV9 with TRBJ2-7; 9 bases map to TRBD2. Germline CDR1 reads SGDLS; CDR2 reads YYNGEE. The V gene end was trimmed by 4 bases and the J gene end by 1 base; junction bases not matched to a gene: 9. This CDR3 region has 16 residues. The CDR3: CASSPRGAGGSYEQYF. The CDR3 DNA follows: TGTGCCAGCAGCCCCCGAGGAGCGGGGGGTTCCTACGAGCAGTACTTC.

The CDR3 sequence is CASSIGGNSYEQYF. The CDR3 nucleotides are TGTGCCAGTAGTATAGGAGGCAACTCCTACGAGCAGTACTTC. The chain couples TRBV19 to TRBJ2-7; D unclear. Trimming stripped 1 base from V and 0 bases from J, with 7 bases between. Germline loops: CDR1 LNHDA, CDR2 SQIVND (reference sequence). This CDR3 has 14 amino acids.

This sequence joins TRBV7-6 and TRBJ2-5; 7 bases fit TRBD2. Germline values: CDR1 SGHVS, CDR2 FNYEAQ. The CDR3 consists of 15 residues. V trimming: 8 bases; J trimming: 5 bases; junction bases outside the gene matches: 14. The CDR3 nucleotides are TGTGCCAGCGGGAGGGCGACTAGGGGCGGGGAGACCCAGTACTTC. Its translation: CASGRATRGGETQYF.

The CDR3, as DNA: TGTGCCAGCAGCTACTTAACAGGGGGCACTGAAGCTTTCTTT. It is translated as CASSYLTGGTEAFF. The chain recombines TRBV7-9 with TRBJ1-1; 8 nucleotides agree with TRBD1. The CDR3 totals 14 residues. V was pared by 4 bases and J by 4 bases, with 5 bases of the junction left unmatched. The germline gives CDR1 SEHNR, CDR2 FQNEAQ (reference sequence). The variable domain in full, completed from reference TRBV7-9 and TRBJ1-1, reads DTGVSQNPRHKITKRGQNVTFRCDPISEHNRLYWYRQTLGQGPEFLTYFQNEAQLEKSRLLSDRFSAERPKGSFSTLEIQRTEQGDSAMYLCASSYLTGGTEAFFGQGTRLTVV.

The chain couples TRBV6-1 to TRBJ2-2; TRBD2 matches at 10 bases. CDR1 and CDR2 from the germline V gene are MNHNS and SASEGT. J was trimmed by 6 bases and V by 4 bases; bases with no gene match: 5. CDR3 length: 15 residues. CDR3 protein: CASSVSGGAAGELFF. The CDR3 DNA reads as TGTGCCAGCAGTGTGAGCGGGGGGGCCGCCGGGGAGCTGTTTTTT.

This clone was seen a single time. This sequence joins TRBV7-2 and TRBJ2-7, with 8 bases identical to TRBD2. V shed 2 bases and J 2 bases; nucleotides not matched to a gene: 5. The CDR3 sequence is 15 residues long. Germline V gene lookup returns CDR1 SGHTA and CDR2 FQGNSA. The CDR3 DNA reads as TGTGCCAGCAGCTTAAGGCGGGGGGCCCCCTACGAGCAGTACTTC. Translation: CASSLRRGAPYEQYF.

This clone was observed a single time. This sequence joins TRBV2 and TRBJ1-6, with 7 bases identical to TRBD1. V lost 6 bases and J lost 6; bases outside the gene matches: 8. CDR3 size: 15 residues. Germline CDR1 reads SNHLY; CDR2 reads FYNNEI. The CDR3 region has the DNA TGTGCCAGCAGAAGGGACAGCAACCTTAATTCACCCCTCCACTTT. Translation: CASRRDSNLNSPLHF.

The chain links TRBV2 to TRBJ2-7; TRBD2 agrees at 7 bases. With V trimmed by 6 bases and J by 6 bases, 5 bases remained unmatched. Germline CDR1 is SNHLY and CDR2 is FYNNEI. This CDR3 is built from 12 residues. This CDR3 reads CASSQTGGEQYF. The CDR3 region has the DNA TGTGCCAGCAGCCAGACGGGGGGCGAGCAGTACTTC.

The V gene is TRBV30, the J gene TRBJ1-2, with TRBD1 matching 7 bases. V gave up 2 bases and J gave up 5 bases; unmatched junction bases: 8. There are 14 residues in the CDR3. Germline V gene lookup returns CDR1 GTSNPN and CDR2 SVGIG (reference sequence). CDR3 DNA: TGTGCCTGGAGTAGACAGGGAGGCCTTTATGGCTACACCTTC. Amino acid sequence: CAWSRQGGLYGYTF.

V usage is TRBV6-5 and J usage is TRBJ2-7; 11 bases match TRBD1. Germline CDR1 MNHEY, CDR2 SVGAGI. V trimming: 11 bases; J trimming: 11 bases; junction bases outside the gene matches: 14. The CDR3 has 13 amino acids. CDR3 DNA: TGTGCCGCTTCTTGGAGGACAGGGGGCGAAGAGTACTTC. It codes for CAASWRTGGEEYF.